This TCR beta chain was obtained from a study of blood T cells in healthy people across ages. Broader study findings: Per million T cells, TCR beta diversity dropped about linearly as age rose.

The use of a sample-barcoded 5' primer and a J-beta primer mix characterized a second PCR of about 6 to 12 cycles. Each cDNA molecule was tagged by a template-switch adaptor with 12 random nucleotides. From the 5' RACE reads, TCRdb called clonotypes with MiXCR, one entry per CDR3 protein. Of about 970,000 distinct CDR3 sequences in the sample, roughly 47% were seen once. Germline CDR1 and CDR2: SQVTM and ANQGSEA. V lost 8 bases to trimming and J lost 3 bases; unmatched junction nucleotides: 9. CDR3 length: 14 amino acids. Around 10 milliliters of peripheral blood were drawn from each donor. This clonotype appeared many times. The antigen remains undetermined.

V is TRBV29-1 and J is TRBJ2-5, with TRBD1 matching 10 bases. Source material: blood. The sequence came from a woman aged 60-70 years in good health. CDR3 protein: CSSTTGTGEETQYF. Here the CDR3 DNA reads TGCAGCTCCACCACGGGGACAGGGGAAGAGACCCAGTACTTC.